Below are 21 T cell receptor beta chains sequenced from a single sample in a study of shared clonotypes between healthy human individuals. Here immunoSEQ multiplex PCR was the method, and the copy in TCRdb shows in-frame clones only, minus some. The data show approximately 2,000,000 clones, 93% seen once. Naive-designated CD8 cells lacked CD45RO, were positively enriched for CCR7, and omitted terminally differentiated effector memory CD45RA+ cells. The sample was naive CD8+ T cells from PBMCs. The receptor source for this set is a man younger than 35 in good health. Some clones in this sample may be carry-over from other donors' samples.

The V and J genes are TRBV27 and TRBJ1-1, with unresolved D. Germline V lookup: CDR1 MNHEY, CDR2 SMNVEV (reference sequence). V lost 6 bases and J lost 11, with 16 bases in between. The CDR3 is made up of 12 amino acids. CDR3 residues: CASSQNRADAFF. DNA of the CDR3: TGTGCCAGCAGCCAAAATAGGGCGGATGCTTTCTTT.

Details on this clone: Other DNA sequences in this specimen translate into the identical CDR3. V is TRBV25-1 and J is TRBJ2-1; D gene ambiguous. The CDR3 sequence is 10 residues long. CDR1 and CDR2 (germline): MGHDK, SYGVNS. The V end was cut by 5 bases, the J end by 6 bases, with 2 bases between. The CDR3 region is CASSLNEQFF. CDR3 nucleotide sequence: TGTGCCAGCAGTCTCAATGAGCAGTTCTTC.

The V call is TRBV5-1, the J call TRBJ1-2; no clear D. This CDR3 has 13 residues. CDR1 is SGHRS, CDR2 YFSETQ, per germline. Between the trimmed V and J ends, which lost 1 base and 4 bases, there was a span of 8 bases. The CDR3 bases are TGCGCCAGCAGCTTGCACAGCCTCTATGGCTACACCTTC. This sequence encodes CASSLHSLYGYTF.

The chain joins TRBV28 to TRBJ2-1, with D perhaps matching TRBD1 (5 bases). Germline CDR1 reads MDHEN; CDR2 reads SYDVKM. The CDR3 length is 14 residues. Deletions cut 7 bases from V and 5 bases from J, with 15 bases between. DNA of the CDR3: TGTGCCAGCACCATGGGGCCCGTCCACAATGAGCAGTTCTTC. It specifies CASTMGPVHNEQFF.

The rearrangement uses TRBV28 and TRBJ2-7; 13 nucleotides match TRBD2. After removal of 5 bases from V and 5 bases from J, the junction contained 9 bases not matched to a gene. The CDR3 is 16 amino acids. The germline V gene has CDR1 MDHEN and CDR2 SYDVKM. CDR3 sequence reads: CASSLGTSGIKDEQYF. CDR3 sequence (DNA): TGTGCCAGCAGTCTTGGGACTAGCGGGATCAAAGACGAGCAGTACTTC.

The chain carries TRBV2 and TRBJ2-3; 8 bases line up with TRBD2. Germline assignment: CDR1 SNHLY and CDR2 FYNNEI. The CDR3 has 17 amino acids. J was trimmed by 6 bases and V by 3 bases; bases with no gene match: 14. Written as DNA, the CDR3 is TGTGCCAGCAGTGATCGTAGCGGGATAGGTCGTCAGGATACGCAGTATTTT. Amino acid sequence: CASSDRSGIGRQDTQYF.

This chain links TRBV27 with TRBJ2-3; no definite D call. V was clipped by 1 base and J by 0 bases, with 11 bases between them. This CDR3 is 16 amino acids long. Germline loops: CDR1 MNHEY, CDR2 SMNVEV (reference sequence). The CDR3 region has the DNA TGTGCCAGCAGTTTATGGCACCCATCTAGCACAGATACGCAGTATTTT. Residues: CASSLWHPSSTDTQYF.

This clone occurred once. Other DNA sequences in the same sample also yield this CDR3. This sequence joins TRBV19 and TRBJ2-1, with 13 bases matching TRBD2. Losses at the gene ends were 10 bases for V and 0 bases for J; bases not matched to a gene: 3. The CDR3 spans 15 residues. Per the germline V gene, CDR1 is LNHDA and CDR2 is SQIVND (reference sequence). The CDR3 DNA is TGTGCCACCAGGACTAGCGGGAGCTCCTACAATGAGCAGTTCTTC. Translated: CATRTSGSSYNEQFF.

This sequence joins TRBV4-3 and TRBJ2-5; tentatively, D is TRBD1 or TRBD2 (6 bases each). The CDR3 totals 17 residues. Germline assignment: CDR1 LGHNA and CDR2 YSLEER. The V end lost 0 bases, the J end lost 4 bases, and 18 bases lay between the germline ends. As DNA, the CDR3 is TGCGCCAGCAGCCAAGATTACACCGGGGGCGGCGGAGAGACCCAGTACTTC. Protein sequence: CASSQDYTGGGGETQYF.

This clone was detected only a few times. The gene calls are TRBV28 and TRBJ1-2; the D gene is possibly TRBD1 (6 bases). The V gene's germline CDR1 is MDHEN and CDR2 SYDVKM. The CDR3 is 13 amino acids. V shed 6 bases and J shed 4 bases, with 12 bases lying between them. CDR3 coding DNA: TGTGCCAGCAGAACGGACAGCTCCTATGGCTACACCTTC. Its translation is CASRTDSSYGYTF.

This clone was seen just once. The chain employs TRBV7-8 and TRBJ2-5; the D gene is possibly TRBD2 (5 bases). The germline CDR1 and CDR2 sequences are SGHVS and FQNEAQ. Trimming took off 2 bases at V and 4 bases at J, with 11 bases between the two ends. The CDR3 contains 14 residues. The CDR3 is CASSLLTGLETQYF. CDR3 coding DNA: TGTGCCAGCAGCTTATTAACGGGATTAGAGACCCAGTACTTC.

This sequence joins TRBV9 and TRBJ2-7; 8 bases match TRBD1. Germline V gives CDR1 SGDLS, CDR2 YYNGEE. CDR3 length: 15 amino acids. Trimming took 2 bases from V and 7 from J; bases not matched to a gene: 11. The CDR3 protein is CASSVGSQGAKEQYF. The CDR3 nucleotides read TGTGCCAGCAGCGTCGGGTCGCAGGGGGCGAAAGAGCAGTACTTC. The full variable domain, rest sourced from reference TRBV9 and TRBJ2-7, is DSGVTQTPKHLITATGQRVTLRCSPRSGDLSVYWYQQSLDQGLQFLIQYYNGEERAKGNILERFSAQQFPDLHSELNLSSLELGDSALYFCASSVGSQGAKEQYFGPGTRLTVT.

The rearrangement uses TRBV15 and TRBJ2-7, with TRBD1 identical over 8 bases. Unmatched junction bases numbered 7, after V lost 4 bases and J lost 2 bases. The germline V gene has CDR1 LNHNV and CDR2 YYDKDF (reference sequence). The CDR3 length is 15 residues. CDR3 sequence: CATSKTGASAYEQYF. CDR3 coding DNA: TGTGCCACCAGCAAGACAGGGGCAAGCGCCTACGAGCAGTACTTC.

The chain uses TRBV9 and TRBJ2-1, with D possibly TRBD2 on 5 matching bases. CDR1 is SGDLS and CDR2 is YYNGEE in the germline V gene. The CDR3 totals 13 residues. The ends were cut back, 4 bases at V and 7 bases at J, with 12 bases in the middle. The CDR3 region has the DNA TGTGCCAGCAGCCCCTTTGAGCGGAATGAGCAGTTCTTC. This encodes CASSPFERNEQFF.

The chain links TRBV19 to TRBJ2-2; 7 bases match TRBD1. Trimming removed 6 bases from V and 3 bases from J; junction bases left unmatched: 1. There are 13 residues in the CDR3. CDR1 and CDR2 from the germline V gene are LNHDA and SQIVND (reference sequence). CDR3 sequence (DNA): TGTGCCAGTAGACAGGGGTACACCGGGGAGCTGTTTTTT. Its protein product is CASRQGYTGELFF.

This CDR3 reads CSAEDDRGPYNEQFF. In DNA, the CDR3 is TGCAGCGCCGAAGACGACAGGGGCCCCTACAATGAGCAGTTCTTC. This chain uses TRBV29-1 with TRBJ2-1; 8 nucleotides agree with TRBD1. Losses at the gene ends were 7 bases for V and 2 bases for J; bases not matched to a gene: 10. The CDR3 covers 15 residues. Germline CDR1 SQVTM, CDR2 ANQGSEA.

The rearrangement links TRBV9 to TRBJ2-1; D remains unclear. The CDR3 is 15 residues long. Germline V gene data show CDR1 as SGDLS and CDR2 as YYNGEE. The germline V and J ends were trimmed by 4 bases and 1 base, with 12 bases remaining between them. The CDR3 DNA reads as TGTGCCAGCAGCCCCAAGACCCTGTCCTACAATGAGCAGTTCTTC. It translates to CASSPKTLSYNEQFF.

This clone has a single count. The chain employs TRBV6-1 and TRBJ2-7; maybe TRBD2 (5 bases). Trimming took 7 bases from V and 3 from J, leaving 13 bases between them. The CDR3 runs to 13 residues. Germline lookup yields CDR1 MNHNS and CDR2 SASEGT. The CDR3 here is CASTTSLVYEQYF. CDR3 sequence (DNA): TGTGCCAGCACCACTAGTTTAGTCTACGAGCAGTACTTC.

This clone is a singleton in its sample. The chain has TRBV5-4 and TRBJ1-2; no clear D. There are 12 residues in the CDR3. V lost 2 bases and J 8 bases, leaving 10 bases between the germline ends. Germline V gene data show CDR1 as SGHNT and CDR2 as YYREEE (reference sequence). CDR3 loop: CASSFWGGGYTF. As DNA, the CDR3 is TGTGCCAGCAGCTTTTGGGGAGGCGGCTACACCTTC.

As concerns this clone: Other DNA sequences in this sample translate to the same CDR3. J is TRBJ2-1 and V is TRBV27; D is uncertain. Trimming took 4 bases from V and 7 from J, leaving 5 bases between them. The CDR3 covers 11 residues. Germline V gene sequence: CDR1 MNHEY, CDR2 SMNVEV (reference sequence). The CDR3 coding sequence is TGTGCCAGCAGTTCCGGGAATGAGCAGTTCTTC. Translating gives CASSSGNEQFF.

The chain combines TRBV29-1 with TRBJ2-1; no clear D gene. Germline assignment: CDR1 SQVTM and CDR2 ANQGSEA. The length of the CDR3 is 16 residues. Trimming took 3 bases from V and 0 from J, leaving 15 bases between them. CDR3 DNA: TGCAGCGTTGACCTAGATGGGCCCTACTCCTACAATGAGCAGTTCTTC. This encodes CSVDLDGPYSYNEQFF.